Presented here are 22 T cell receptor beta chains from one specimen sequenced in a study of graft-versus-host responses after intestinal transplantation. Profiled with immunoSEQ multiplex PCR; TCRdb holds only in-frame clones, not every one. The sample has about 19,000 clones; over 75% are singletons. This material consisted of PBMCs, taken 350 to 400 days after transplant. These receptors came from a human patient who received an intestinal transplant, so some T cells may come from the graft donor.

The genes are TRBV13 and TRBJ2-4; possible D gene TRBD1, 7 bases. Germline V gives CDR1 PRHDT, CDR2 FYEKMQ (reference sequence). The length of the CDR3 is 16 residues. V was pared by 4 bases and J by 2 bases, with 15 bases between. Here the CDR3 DNA reads TGTGCCAGCAGCTCCCCAGGGGGGACCTCCAAAAACATTCAGTACTTC. Translating gives CASSSPGGTSKNIQYF.

The chain joins TRBV6-1 to TRBJ1-1; TRBD1 is a possible D gene (5 bases). The CDR3 loop spans 17 amino acids. Trimming removed 2 bases from V and 0 bases from J, with 16 bases in between. In germline, CDR1 is MNHNS, CDR2 SASEGT. CDR3 DNA: TGTGCCAGCAGTGAAATGTTCAGGGATAGGGTGAACACTGAAGCTTTCTTT. Amino acid sequence: CASSEMFRDRVNTEAFF.

This chain joins TRBV19 and TRBJ1-5, with TRBD1 matching 7 bases. The CDR3 has 16 residues. V lost 2 bases, J lost 1 base, and 5 bases stayed unmatched. CDR1 LNHDA and CDR2 SQIVND come from the germline V gene (reference sequence). CDR3 sequence (DNA): TGTGCCAGTAGTATAACCCAGGGGGTCAGCAATCAGCCCCAGCATTTT. Protein sequence: CASSITQGVSNQPQHF.

This rearrangement joins TRBV6-6 to TRBJ1-1; no definite D call. Germline V gene data show CDR1 as MNHNY and CDR2 as SVGAGI (reference sequence). CDR3 length equals 14 residues. V lost 8 bases, J lost 0 bases, and 13 bases lay in between. Here the CDR3 reads CASVLQSLNTEAFF. CDR3 DNA: TGTGCCAGCGTGCTTCAGTCCCTGAACACTGAAGCTTTCTTT.

V and J are TRBV2 and TRBJ1-6; 10 positions match TRBD1. J was trimmed by 13 bases and V by 3 bases; bases with no gene match: 6. The V gene's germline CDR1 is SNHLY and CDR2 FYNNEI. CDR3 length: 14 residues. CDR3 region: CASSDGTGAGPLHF. The CDR3 DNA sequence: TGTGCCAGCAGTGATGGGACAGGGGCTGGGCCCCTCCACTTT.

The V call is TRBV7-2, the J call TRBJ2-2; no firm D call. The germline V and J ends were trimmed by 1 base and 4 bases, with 7 bases remaining between them. The CDR3 is 14 residues long. Germline V CDR1 and CDR2: SGHTA, FQGNSA. The CDR3, as DNA: TGTGCCAGCAGCTTAGTAAGGGCCACCGGGGAGCTGTTTTTT. This sequence encodes CASSLVRATGELFF.

This rearrangement joins TRBV5-1 to TRBJ1-5; D is possibly TRBD1 (5 bases). Trimming pared 1 base from V and 2 bases from J, leaving 10 bases between. The CDR3 runs to 15 residues. Per germline, CDR1 SGHRS and CDR2 YFSETQ. The CDR3 coding sequence is TGCGCCAGCAGCTTGCAGGGAGGGGGCAATCAGCCCCAGCATTTT. This sequence encodes CASSLQGGGNQPQHF.

V is TRBV6-1 and J is TRBJ2-3, with TRBD2 identical over 9 bases. The CDR3 sequence is 15 residues long. The J segment lost 4 bases and the V segment lost 2 bases, leaving 4 bases of the junction unmatched. CDR1 and CDR2 from the germline V gene are MNHNS and SASEGT. CDR3 coding DNA: TGTGCCAGCAGTGAATGGCGGGAGGGAGCAGATACGCAGTATTTT. It specifies CASSEWREGADTQYF.

The V gene is TRBV10-3, the J gene TRBJ2-7, with TRBD1 matching 8 bases. V dropped 11 bases and J dropped 2; count of bases not matched to a gene: 8. Germline V gene data show CDR1 as ENHRY and CDR2 as SYGVKD. The CDR3 covers 13 residues. CDR3 DNA: TGTGCCGGAGACAGGGGCTCAGCCTACGAGCAGTACTTC. Translated: CAGDRGSAYEQYF.

This chain connects TRBV7-3 to TRBJ2-7, with 7 bases matching TRBD2. The CDR3 is 15 amino acids. The germline V gene has CDR1 SGHTA and CDR2 FQGTGA. V was pared by 5 bases and J by 3 bases, with 10 bases of the junction left unmatched. CDR3 coding DNA: TGTGCCAGCAGCCCGCAGGGCGGGAGTTTCTACGAGCAGTACTTC. Translating gives CASSPQGGSFYEQYF.

This clone was picked up a small number of times. The chain links TRBV5-1 to TRBJ2-1; no clear D gene. Trimming cost V 0 bases and J 7 bases, with 17 bases left between them. CDR3 length equals 16 residues. Germline V lookup: CDR1 SGHRS, CDR2 YFSETQ. CDR3 DNA sequence: TGCGCCAGCAGCTTGGGGTCCCACATCCAATTGAATGAGCAGTTCTTC. It translates to CASSLGSHIQLNEQFF.

This chain connects TRBV7-3 to TRBJ1-1; D gene unclear. This CDR3 comprises 13 residues. CDR1 and CDR2 (germline): SGHTA, FQGTGA. The V end was cut by 3 bases, the J end by 0 bases, with 5 bases between. The DNA for the CDR3 is TGTGCCAGCAGCTTTGACCTGAACACTGAAGCTTTCTTT. This encodes CASSFDLNTEAFF. Full variable domain (rest looked up from reference TRBV7-3 and TRBJ1-1): GAGVSQTPSNKVTEKGKYVELRCDPISGHTALYWYRQSLGQGPEFLIYFQGTGAADDSGLPNDRFFAVRPEGSVSTLKIQRTERGDSAVYLCASSFDLNTEAFFGQGTRLTVV.

V is TRBV6-5 and J is TRBJ2-3; 10 bases match TRBD2. Germline values: CDR1 MNHEY, CDR2 SVGAGI. Unmatched junction bases numbered 7, after V lost 10 bases and J lost 0 bases. The CDR3 totals 15 residues. The CDR3 spells CAIALSGGSTDTQYF. In DNA, the CDR3 is TGTGCCATTGCCCTTAGCGGGGGGAGCACAGATACGCAGTATTTT.

This clone was seen once. The chain uses TRBV6-1 and TRBJ2-7; D gene ambiguous. V was cut by 8 bases and J by 2 bases, with 4 bases left in between. The CDR3 consists of 10 residues. CDR1 and CDR2 from the germline V gene are MNHNS and SASEGT. CDR3 nucleotide sequence: TGTGCCAGCGGACCCTACGAGCAGTACTTC. Translation gives CASGPYEQYF.

The J gene is TRBJ1-2, the V gene TRBV5-1; D ambiguous. Trimming took off 0 bases at V and 2 bases at J, with 8 bases between the two ends. CDR1 and CDR2 from the germline V gene are SGHRS and YFSETQ. CDR3 length: 14 amino acids. The DNA of the CDR3 is TGCGCCAGCAGCTTGGTTCCAGAGAACTATGGCTACACCTTC. It encodes CASSLVPENYGYTF.

The chain is built from TRBV5-1 and TRBJ1-5, with no clear D. V shed 5 bases and J shed 3 bases, with 9 bases lying between them. The CDR3 extends over 13 amino acids. Germline V gene lookup returns CDR1 SGHRS and CDR2 YFSETQ. In DNA, the CDR3 is TGCGCCAGCAGGGTAGGCCTCAATCAGCCCCAGCATTTT. The encoded protein is CASRVGLNQPQHF.

In its sample, this clone was seen a few times. V and J are TRBV6-1 and TRBJ2-2, with 8 bases matching TRBD1. Germline values: CDR1 MNHNS, CDR2 SASEGT. Unmatched junction bases numbered 4, after V lost 1 base and J lost 6 bases. The CDR3 runs 15 residues. In nucleotides, the CDR3 is TGTGCCAGCAGTGAAGAGGCAGGGGGCGCCGGGGAGCTGTTTTTT. It encodes CASSEEAGGAGELFF.

V gene TRBV7-9 combines with J gene TRBJ1-2; D uncertain. CDR3 length: 17 residues. Trimming took 1 base from V and 5 from J, leaving 20 bases between them. CDR1 is SEHNR, CDR2 FQNEAQ, per germline (reference sequence). The CDR3 sequence: CASSLVMTRTGFYGYTF. The CDR3 bases are TGTGCCAGCAGCTTAGTGATGACAAGGACGGGGTTTTATGGCTACACCTTC.

This clone has only a few counts. The J gene is TRBJ2-6, the V gene TRBV11-2, with 9 positions matching TRBD1. The CDR3 covers 18 residues. Germline CDR1 and CDR2: SGHAT and FQNNGV. The junction had 9 bases not matched to a gene; V was cut back by 2 bases and J by 4 bases. CDR3 sequence: CASSLFGTGRAGANVLTF. Here the CDR3 DNA reads TGTGCCAGCAGCTTATTTGGGACAGGGAGGGCCGGGGCCAACGTCCTGACTTTC.

As concerns this clone: The same CDR3 also results from other DNA sequences found in this sample. The chain carries TRBV6-4 and TRBJ2-1; 9 nucleotides agree with TRBD2. This CDR3 spans 14 amino acids. With 0 bases clipped from V and 6 bases from J, the junction kept 0 bases outside the gene matches. Per the germline V gene, CDR1 is MRHNA and CDR2 is SNTAGT. The CDR3 sequence: CASSDSRGGNEQFF. DNA of the CDR3: TGTGCCAGCAGTGACTCGCGGGGGGGCAATGAGCAGTTCTTC.

The chain has TRBV18 and TRBJ1-2, with 7 bases lining up with TRBD1. CDR1 and CDR2 (germline): KGHSH, LQKENI. The V gene end was trimmed by 3 bases and the J gene end by 0 bases; junction bases not matched to a gene: 1. This CDR3 is built from 14 residues. Here the CDR3 DNA reads TGTGCCAGCTCACCCGGGACAGCTAACTATGGCTACACCTTC. Protein sequence: CASSPGTANYGYTF.

The chain links TRBV28 to TRBJ1-1, with no clear D. This CDR3 is built from 13 residues. Germline CDR1 is MDHEN and CDR2 is SYDVKM. The V and J ends lost 3 bases and 7 bases respectively, with 12 bases between them. Here the CDR3 DNA reads TGTGCCAGCAGTTTGGAATTTAGCGATGAAGCTTTCTTT. Its protein is CASSLEFSDEAFF.